This T cell receptor beta chain was sequenced in a study of blood T cell repertoires in COVID-19. Study in general: COVID-19 samples, acute and convalescent, were from the United States, Italy and Spain.

Germline trimming cut 0 bases from V and 2 bases from J; bases unmatched to any gene: 7. The CDR3 spans 17 residues. Germline-derived CDR1 and CDR2 are SGHTA and FQGNSA. Participant ages covered about 18 to 89 years across some 25 US areas. As originally analysed: Reference gene primer amplification yielded estimated nucleated cell counts. The assay was immunoSEQ multiplex PCR, and TCRdb's table has in-frame clones only and misses some. D and trimming come from the DNA, and the V and J calls and clone size come from that table. The sample records 300,000 to 500,000 clones, roughly 88% being singletons.

The receptor comes from a young woman with acute COVID-19. The chain joins TRBV7-2 to TRBJ2-3, with 8 nucleotides matching TRBD2. Sequences were obtained from PBMCs or T cells enriched from blood (not recorded which). CDR3 bases: TGTGCCAGCAGCTTAGCGGGGCGGGGGGCTGACACAGATACGCAGTATTTT. Protein product: CASSLAGRGADTDTQYF.